This T cell receptor beta chain is drawn from a study of T cell responses to AZD1222 COVID-19 vaccine. The table came from immunoSEQ multiplex PCR; TCRdb's copy has only in-frame clones and leaves some out. The sample consists of 120,000 or so clones, about 90% of them appearing once. The CDR3 is 15 residues long. Trimming removed 4 bases at V and 10 bases at J, with 20 bases between. Germline V gives CDR1 LGHNA, CDR2 YSLEER. The input for sequencing was peripheral blood, taken on day 0 of AZD1222 vaccination. The TCR comes from an adult in good health. The chain recombines TRBV4-3 with TRBJ2-1, with D maybe TRBD2 (7 bases). The CDR3, as DNA: TGCGCCAGCAGCCGCTTAAGGGGGGGCCCGGGGGAGCAGTTCTTC. Amino acid sequence: CASSRLRGGPGEQFF.